This T cell receptor (beta chain) was recorded in a study of blood T cell repertoires in COVID-19. At the level of the study: COVID-19 samples from acute and convalescent phases originated in the United States, Italy and Spain. The cDNA or gDNA used as material had been derived from T cells, B-cell-depleted T cells, or PBMCs.

The CDR3 spans 16 residues. The V gene lost 0 bases and the J gene lost 0 bases, with 9 bases spanning the gap. CDR1 SGHVS and CDR2 FNYEAQ come from the germline V gene. Seattle researchers signed up patients amid active infection and tracked them longitudinally. In the original analysis: Estimation of nucleated cell counts relied on the amplification of reference gene primers. TCRdb's copy holds only in-frame clones and misses some; the assay was immunoSEQ multiplex PCR. The V and J calls and clone size were taken over from that table, and D and trimming were inferred from the DNA. The sample includes some 140,000 clones, 83% of them seen just once.

The V gene is TRBV7-6, the J gene TRBJ2-1; D might be TRBD2 (6 bases). Source material: peripheral blood. The TCR was taken from a woman in her sixties or seventies with COVID-19, enrolled during active disease. In DNA form, the CDR3 reads TGTGCCAGCAGCTTAGCCCACGGGGGCTCCTACAATGAGCAGTTCTTC. Translating it yields CASSLAHGGSYNEQFF.